Below are 9 T cell receptor beta chains sequenced from a single sample in a study of lung T cells in sarcoidosis with Löfgren's syndrome. TCRdb recomputed calls from the reads with MiXCR, one row per CDR3 protein. This sample has roughly 63,000 distinct CDR3 sequences, with around 20% found just once. Sequencing was performed on CD4+ T cells from PBMCs. All receptors derive from a human donor with sarcoidosis (Löfgren's syndrome or another form), or a control subject (not recorded which).

This chain uses TRBV12-3 or TRBV12-4 with TRBJ1-1; D is uncertain. The CDR3 has 13 amino acids. The V end was cut by 5 bases, the J end by 2 bases, with 9 bases between. CDR3 region: CASSPTRNTEAFF. CDR3 nucleotide sequence: TGTGCCAGCAGTCCTACGAGAAACACTGAAGCTTTCTTT.

This clonotype was observed many times. V and J are TRBV2 and TRBJ2-3; tentatively, D is TRBD2 (5 bases). This CDR3 spans 12 amino acids. The V gene lost 6 bases and the J gene lost 5 bases, with 9 bases spanning the gap. Germline V gene sequence: CDR1 SNHLY, CDR2 FYNNEI. CDR3 sequence (DNA): TGTGCCAGCAGGGACTTAGGAGATACGCAGTATTTT. Amino acids: CASRDLGDTQYF. Looking up the rest from reference TRBV2 and TRBJ2-3 gives the full variable domain: EPEVTQTPSHQVTQMGQEVILRCVPISNHLYFYWYRQILGQKVEFLVSFYNNEISEKSEIFDDQFSVERPDGSNFTLKIRSTKLEDSAMYFCASRDLGDTQYFGPGTRLTVL.

In regard to this clonotype: A read error may explain this, as a much larger clone is one base away. CDR3 DNA sequence: TGCAGTGCCCGTGAGGGGGGAATGAACACTGAAGCTTTCTTT. Residues: CSAREGGMNTEAFF. The chain couples TRBV20-1 to TRBJ1-1; a weak D match, TRBD1 (6 bases). The V end lost 6 bases, the J end lost 0 bases, and 14 bases lay between the germline ends. Germline V gene sequence: CDR1 DFQATT, CDR2 SNEGSKA (reference sequence). This CDR3 spans 14 amino acids.

This clonotype was recorded many times. V is TRBV6-1 and J is TRBJ1-5; D gene unclear. Trimming stripped 6 bases from V and 4 bases from J, with 22 bases between. The V gene's germline CDR1 is MNHNS and CDR2 SASEGT. This CDR3 spans 17 amino acids. CDR3 DNA: TGTGCCAGCAGGCCCAAGTGGTACCTCTCCCGGAATCAGCCCCAGCATTTT. It yields the protein CASRPKWYLSRNQPQHF.

The table lists this clonotype with many counts. This sequence joins TRBV28 and TRBJ2-5; TRBD1 matches 7 bases. Germline V gene lookup returns CDR1 MDHEN and CDR2 SYDVKM. V gave up 5 bases and J gave up 1 base; unmatched junction bases: 4. This CDR3 region has 14 residues. CDR3 nucleotides: TGTGCCAGCAGTGCTCGACAGGGCCAAGAGACCCAGTACTTC. Its protein is CASSARQGQETQYF.

The rearrangement uses TRBV15 and TRBJ1-6; D possibly corresponds to TRBD1 (6 bases). The CDR3 has 15 amino acids. The germline gives CDR1 LNHNV, CDR2 YYDKDF (reference sequence). V was trimmed by 5 bases and J by 7 bases, leaving 15 bases between them. The CDR3: CATSGMDSQNSPLHF. In DNA, the CDR3 is TGTGCCACCAGCGGGATGGACAGCCAAAATTCACCCCTCCACTTT. The entire variable domain, with the rest obtained from reference TRBV15 and TRBJ1-6, is as follows: DAMVIQNPRYQVTQFGKPVTLSCSQTLNHNVMYWYQQKSSQAPKLLFHYYDKDFNNEADTPDNFQSRRPNTSFCFLDIRSPGLGDTAMYLCATSGMDSQNSPLHFGNGTRLTVT.

The sample holds a few counts of this clonotype. At one boundary the junction diverges from the germline segment, which might be a read error. The chain has TRBV15 and TRBJ2-5, with D hard to call. The germline CDR1 and CDR2 sequences are LNHNV and YYDKDF (reference sequence). This CDR3 spans 14 amino acids. The CDR3 nucleotides read TGTACCACCAGCAGAGATAGGCAGCAAGAGACCCAGTACTTC. This gives the protein CTTSRDRQQETQYF.

The rearrangement links TRBV5-4 to TRBJ2-5; D might be TRBD1 (5 bases). Germline CDR1 SGHNT, CDR2 YYREEE (reference sequence). V gave up 0 bases and J gave up 9 bases, with 15 bases separating them. The CDR3 contains 14 residues. CDR3 amino acids: CASSLEGLELAQYF. CDR3 nucleotide sequence: TGTGCCAGCAGCTTGGAGGGGCTAGAATTGGCCCAGTACTTC.

The chain joins TRBV7-9 to TRBJ1-1; weak D call: TRBD1 (5 bases). CDR3 length: 16 amino acids. Germline CDR1 SEHNR, CDR2 FQNEAQ (reference sequence). V was trimmed by 2 bases and J by 6 bases, leaving 19 bases between them. DNA for the CDR3: TGTGCCAGCAGCTTACTAAGGGGAGGTGGTGCCCCTGAAGCTTTCTTT. Protein sequence: CASSLLRGGGAPEAFF.